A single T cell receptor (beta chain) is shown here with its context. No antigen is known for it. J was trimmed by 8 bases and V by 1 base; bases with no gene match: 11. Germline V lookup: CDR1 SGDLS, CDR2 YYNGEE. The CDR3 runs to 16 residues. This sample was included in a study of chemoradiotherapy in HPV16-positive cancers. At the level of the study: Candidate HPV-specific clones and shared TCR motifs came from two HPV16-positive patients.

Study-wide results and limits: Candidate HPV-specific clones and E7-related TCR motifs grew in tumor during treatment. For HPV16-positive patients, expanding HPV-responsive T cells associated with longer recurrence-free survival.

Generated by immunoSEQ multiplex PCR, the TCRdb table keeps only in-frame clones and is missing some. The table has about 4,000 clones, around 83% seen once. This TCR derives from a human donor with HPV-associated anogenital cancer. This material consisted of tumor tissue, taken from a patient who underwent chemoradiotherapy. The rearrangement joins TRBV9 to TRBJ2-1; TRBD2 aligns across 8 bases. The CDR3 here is CASSVKGRGDRDEQFF. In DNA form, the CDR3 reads TGTGCCAGCAGCGTAAAAGGGCGGGGGGACCGCGATGAGCAGTTCTTC.